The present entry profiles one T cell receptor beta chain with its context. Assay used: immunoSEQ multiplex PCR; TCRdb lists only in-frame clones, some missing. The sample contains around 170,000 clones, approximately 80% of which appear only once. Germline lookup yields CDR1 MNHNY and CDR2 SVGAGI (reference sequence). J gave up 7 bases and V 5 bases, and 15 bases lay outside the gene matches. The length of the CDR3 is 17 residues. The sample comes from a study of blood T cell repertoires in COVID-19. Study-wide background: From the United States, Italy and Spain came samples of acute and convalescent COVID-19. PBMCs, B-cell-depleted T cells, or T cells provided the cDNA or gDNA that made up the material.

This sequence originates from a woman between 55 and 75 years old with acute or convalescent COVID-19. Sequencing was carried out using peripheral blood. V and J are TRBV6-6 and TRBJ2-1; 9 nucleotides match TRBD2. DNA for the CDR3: TGTGCCAGCAGTCTCTCCCCGGGGCGGGGGGGCCAAAATGAGCAGTTCTTC. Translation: CASSLSPGRGGQNEQFF.